The 22 T cell receptor beta chains presented below share a single source sample, sequenced in a study of T cell responses to AZD1222 COVID-19 vaccine. Only in-frame clones appear in the TCRdb table, and some are missing; sequencing was by immunoSEQ multiplex PCR. Of some 120,000 clones listed, 93% were seen once; the top ten hold approximately 3%. The source was peripheral blood, collected on day 0 of AZD1222 vaccination. These receptors all stem from an adult in good health.

The chain is built from TRBV19 and TRBJ2-2; D is perhaps TRBD2 (7 bases). In germline, CDR1 is LNHDA, CDR2 SQIVND (reference sequence). CDR3 length: 17 residues. V gave up 3 bases and J gave up 5 bases, with 19 bases separating them. The CDR3 protein is CASSIATRGARTGELFF. The CDR3 DNA follows: TGTGCCAGTAGTATCGCCACACGGGGGGCGCGTACCGGGGAGCTGTTTTTT.

This rearrangement joins TRBV7-9 to TRBJ2-7; 10 positions match TRBD1. The CDR3 length is 15 residues. The V gene's germline CDR1 is SEHNR and CDR2 FQNEAQ (reference sequence). V lost 5 bases to trimming and J lost 6 bases; unmatched junction nucleotides: 10. The CDR3 region is CASSPPGQGYSEQYF. CDR3 nucleotide sequence: TGTGCCAGCAGCCCCCCGGGACAGGGGTACTCCGAGCAGTACTTC.

This chain uses TRBV19 with TRBJ1-1, with D tentatively TRBD1 (5 bases). The CDR3 has 15 residues. Germline CDR1 LNHDA, CDR2 SQIVND (reference sequence). Trimming removed 1 base at V and 5 bases at J, with 14 bases between. The CDR3 DNA reads TGTGCCAGTAGTATAGTAGCGGCAGGGTCGACTGAAGCTTTCTTT. This sequence encodes CASSIVAAGSTEAFF. Looking up the rest from reference TRBV19 and TRBJ1-1 gives the full variable domain: DGGITQSPKYLFRKEGQNVTLSCEQNLNHDAMYWYRQDPGQGLRLIYYSQIVNDFQKGDIAEGYSVSREKKESFPLTVTSAQKNPTAFYLCASSIVAAGSTEAFFGQGTRLTVV.

This clone has only one observation. The chain carries TRBV27 and TRBJ2-6; D possibly corresponds to TRBD2 (5 bases). V was trimmed by 1 base and J by 0 bases, leaving 7 bases between them. The CDR3 totals 16 residues. Germline V lookup: CDR1 MNHEY, CDR2 SMNVEV (reference sequence). CDR3 coding DNA: TGTGCCAGCAGTTTATTTCGGGGCTCTGGGGCCAACGTCCTGACTTTC. This translates into CASSLFRGSGANVLTF.

This clone has only one observation. J is TRBJ1-2 and V is TRBV19; D gene unclear. Trimming stripped 6 bases from V and 1 base from J, with 12 bases between. The CDR3 spans 14 residues. Germline CDR1 reads LNHDA; CDR2 reads SQIVND (reference sequence). The CDR3 DNA sequence: TGTGCCAGTAGGGGCCGGGAAAATAACTATGGCTACACCTTC. It yields the protein CASRGRENNYGYTF.

The chain combines TRBV29-1 with TRBJ2-1; TRBD1 or TRBD2 may be the D gene (5 bases each). In germline, CDR1 is SQVTM, CDR2 ANQGSEA. This CDR3 comprises 13 residues. The V end lost 6 bases, the J end lost 7 bases, and 16 bases lay between the germline ends. The CDR3 bases are TGCAGCGTGGGGCCCCGGGGTAAGAATGAGCAGTTCTTC. Translated: CSVGPRGKNEQFF.

This chain links TRBV10-3 with TRBJ1-2; no firm D call. The CDR3 extends over 13 amino acids. Germline values: CDR1 ENHRY, CDR2 SYGVKD. Between the trimmed V and J ends, which lost 3 bases and 4 bases, there was a span of 9 bases. The CDR3 region is CAISDGDGYGYTF. CDR3 DNA sequence: TGTGCCATCAGTGATGGTGACGGCTATGGCTACACCTTC.

The rearrangement uses TRBV28 and TRBJ1-4; the D gene is possibly TRBD1 (6 bases). CDR1 and CDR2 (germline): MDHEN, SYDVKM. V lost 6 bases and J 8 bases, leaving 10 bases between the germline ends. The CDR3 runs 12 residues. The CDR3 reads CASSQGREKLFF. As DNA, the CDR3 is TGTGCCAGCAGCCAGGGGCGAGAAAAACTGTTTTTT.

The chain joins TRBV2 to TRBJ1-4; tentative D call: TRBD1 (5 bases). The CDR3 length is 15 residues. Germline lookup yields CDR1 SNHLY and CDR2 FYNNEI. Trimming pared 6 bases from V and 0 bases from J, leaving 11 bases between. The CDR3 DNA sequence: TGTGCCAGCAGCGTGGGGCATACAACTAATGAAAAACTGTTTTTT. Translated: CASSVGHTTNEKLFF.

CDR3 in amino acids: CASSVAFSSGEDTQYF. The CDR3 coding sequence is TGTGCCAGCAGCGTAGCGTTTTCGAGCGGCGAAGATACGCAGTATTTT. The genes are TRBV9 and TRBJ2-3, with D possibly matching TRBD2 (5 bases). The length of the CDR3 is 16 residues. Trimming took off 0 bases at V and 5 bases at J, with 16 bases between the two ends. From germline, CDR1 is SGDLS and CDR2 YYNGEE. The entire variable domain, with the rest obtained from reference TRBV9 and TRBJ2-3, is as follows: DSGVTQTPKHLITATGQRVTLRCSPRSGDLSVYWYQQSLDQGLQFLIQYYNGEERAKGNILERFSAQQFPDLHSELNLSSLELGDSALYFCASSVAFSSGEDTQYFGPGTRLTVL.

This chain connects TRBV19 to TRBJ1-5, with 8 nucleotides matching TRBD1. Germline V lookup: CDR1 LNHDA, CDR2 SQIVND (reference sequence). The CDR3 covers 15 residues. The trim removed 9 bases at V and 2 bases at J, leaving 9 bases unmatched. The CDR3: CASRDRPGGNQPQHF. The DNA of the CDR3 is TGTGCCAGCCGGGACAGGCCAGGGGGCAATCAGCCCCAGCATTTT.

The J gene is TRBJ1-6, the V gene TRBV6-5; D is ambiguous. Germline loops: CDR1 MNHEY, CDR2 SVGAGI. The ends were cut back, 6 bases at V and 8 bases at J, with 8 bases in the middle. The CDR3 has 12 amino acids. The CDR3 DNA reads TGTGCCAGCAGCTGGAGACATTCACCCCTCCACTTT. Amino acids: CASSWRHSPLHF.

The rearrangement links TRBV7-9 to TRBJ2-3; D is perhaps TRBD2 (5 bases). V was trimmed by 1 base and J by 7 bases, leaving 15 bases between them. CDR3 size: 15 residues. The germline gives CDR1 SEHNR, CDR2 FQNEAQ (reference sequence). The CDR3 coding sequence is TGTGCCAGCAGCTTAGAGGTCCAGCGGAGCAATACGCAGTATTTT. Translation: CASSLEVQRSNTQYF.

The rearrangement uses TRBV4-1 and TRBJ1-2; D unresolved. The germline V gene encodes CDR1 MGHRA and CDR2 YSYEKL. This CDR3 comprises 12 residues. Trimming left V 4 bases short and J 8 bases short, with 11 bases between. The CDR3 coding sequence is TGCGCCAGCAGCCCTGTCAGAGCCGGCTACACCTTC. Amino acid sequence: CASSPVRAGYTF.

This chain joins TRBV7-9 and TRBJ2-3; no definite D call. V gave up 10 bases and J gave up 4 bases, with 15 bases separating them. Germline lookup yields CDR1 SEHNR and CDR2 FQNEAQ (reference sequence). The CDR3 spans 13 residues. The CDR3, as DNA: TGTGCCATCAAACGCCGCAGTTCAGATACGCAGTATTTT. Protein product: CAIKRRSSDTQYF.

V gene TRBV20-1 combines with J gene TRBJ2-7, with 8 bases lining up with TRBD1. The CDR3 sequence is 11 residues long. The germline V gene has CDR1 DFQATT and CDR2 SNEGSKA (reference sequence). V lost 3 bases, J lost 8 bases, and 3 bases stayed unmatched. Here the CDR3 DNA reads TGCAGTGCTAGTACAGGGGGTAAGCAGTACTTC. This codes for CSASTGGKQYF.

The rearrangement joins TRBV28 to TRBJ2-2; no clear D gene. Trimming cost V 6 bases and J 0 bases, with 14 bases left between them. The CDR3 is 16 residues long. Germline V lookup: CDR1 MDHEN, CDR2 SYDVKM. The DNA for the CDR3 is TGTGCCAGCAGCTCTGTCCCTAGACCGAACACCGGGGAGCTGTTTTTT. Encoded protein: CASSSVPRPNTGELFF.

This clone was observed a single time. V is TRBV28 and J is TRBJ2-1, with D possibly TRBD2 on 6 matching bases. Trimming cost V 6 bases and J 2 bases, with 11 bases left between them. The CDR3 is 14 residues long. CDR1 and CDR2 from the germline V gene are MDHEN and SYDVKM. CDR3 nucleotides: TGTGCCAGCAGCCGGGAGTTTCCCTACAATGAGCAGTTCTTC. It is translated as CASSREFPYNEQFF.

The V gene is TRBV20-1, the J gene TRBJ1-2; D remains unclear. Germline V gene data show CDR1 as DFQATT and CDR2 as SNEGSKA (reference sequence). The CDR3 loop spans 11 amino acids. Between the trimmed V and J ends, which lost 4 bases and 4 bases, there was a span of 7 bases. CDR3 amino acids: CSATLAYGYTF. CDR3 in DNA: TGCAGTGCTACCCTGGCCTATGGCTACACCTTC.

V is TRBV3-1 (or the pseudogene TRBV3-2) and J is TRBJ1-2; 7 bases are a match to TRBD1. The CDR3 extends over 15 amino acids. CDR1 is LGHDT, CDR2 YNNKEL, per germline (reference sequence). V was clipped by 4 bases and J by 8 bases; unmatched bases: 13. In nucleotides, the CDR3 is TGTGCCAGCAGCCTAACGGGGACAGCCGGTGGGGGCTACACCTTC. It encodes CASSLTGTAGGGYTF.

The genes are TRBV4-2 and TRBJ2-3; a possible D gene is TRBD2 (6 bases). The CDR3 sequence is 15 residues long. V was clipped by 4 bases and J by 3 bases, with 14 bases between them. Germline V gene data show CDR1 as LGHNA and CDR2 as YNFKEQ. This CDR3 reads CASSLAGKGTDTQYF. The DNA of the CDR3 is TGTGCCAGCAGCCTGGCGGGAAAGGGGACAGATACGCAGTATTTT.

The rearrangement joins TRBV27 to TRBJ1-4, with D possibly being TRBD1 (5 bases). CDR3 length equals 14 residues. Trimming took off 6 bases at V and 0 bases at J, with 8 bases between the two ends. From germline, CDR1 is MNHEY and CDR2 SMNVEV (reference sequence). The CDR3 nucleotides read TGTGCCAGCAGCCGGACATCAACTAATGAAAAACTGTTTTTT. Translated, it gives CASSRTSTNEKLFF.